This TCR beta chain originates from a study of neurological immune-mediated disorders. The table lists this clonotype with many counts. TCRdb reprocessed the 5' RACE reads with MiXCR, giving one entry per CDR3 protein. Seen here are about 40,000 distinct CDR3 sequences, 2.5% observed once, and the top ten hold 2% to 3%. V lost 6 bases and J 0 bases, leaving 15 bases between the germline ends. CDR3 length: 15 residues. The germline gives CDR1 DFQATT, CDR2 SNEGSKA (reference sequence). V gene TRBV20-1 combines with J gene TRBJ2-1; a possible D gene is TRBD2 (6 bases). Input material: PBMCs. This sequence was found in a man aged 50 to 59 with multiple sclerosis. This chain's CDR3 is CSASAGPSSYNEQFF. In DNA form, the CDR3 reads TGCAGTGCGTCCGCGGGGCCCAGCTCCTACAATGAGCAGTTCTTC.